A selection of T cell receptor beta chains follows, all from one sample in a study of shared clonotypes between healthy human individuals. TCRdb's copy holds only in-frame clones and misses some; the assay was immunoSEQ multiplex PCR. Of under 2,500,000 clones listed, approximately 96% are singletons. The sample comprised naive CD4+ T cells sorted from blood. Receptor source: a man aged 18-30 years in good health. The CDR3 runs from the conserved cysteine through the conserved F or W. The order of the fields is V gene, D gene, J gene, CDR3 DNA, CDR3 protein. The D gene is left open where the match is weak.

v_gene: TRBV6-1
d_gene: -
j_gene: TRBJ1-6
CDR3nt: TGTGCCAGCAGCGCTGGCAGCTCCTATAATTCACCCCTCCACTTT
CDR3aa: CASSAGSSYNSPLHF

v_gene: TRBV18
d_gene: -
j_gene: TRBJ2-1
CDR3nt: TGTGCCAGCTCACCCGAGACGATGAACAATGAGCAGTTCTTC
CDR3aa: CASSPETMNNEQFF

v_gene: TRBV7-2
d_gene: TRBD1
j_gene: TRBJ2-1
CDR3nt: TGTGCCAGCAGCCCACACGACAGGGCTTTGTACAATGAGCAGTTCTTC
CDR3aa: CASSPHDRALYNEQFF

v_gene: TRBV19
d_gene: -
j_gene: TRBJ1-6
CDR3nt: TGTGCCAGTAGTATTCGAGGTAGTAATTCACCCCTCCACTTT
CDR3aa: CASSIRGSNSPLHF

v_gene: TRBV6-5
d_gene: -
j_gene: TRBJ2-7
CDR3nt: TGTGCCAGCAGGGGGCTCAGTCCATACGAGCAGTACTTC
CDR3aa: CASRGLSPYEQYF

v_gene: TRBV7-9
d_gene: -
j_gene: TRBJ2-5
CDR3nt: TGTGCCAGCAGCTTAGACGGGGGTTCCCAAGAGACCCAGTACTTC
CDR3aa: CASSLDGGSQETQYF

v_gene: TRBV5-1
d_gene: TRBD2
j_gene: TRBJ2-7
CDR3nt: TGCGCCAGCAGCTTAAACCCTAGCGGGACAACCTACGAGCAGTACTTC
CDR3aa: CASSLNPSGTTYEQYF

v_gene: TRBV6-1
d_gene: TRBD2
j_gene: TRBJ2-7
CDR3nt: TGTGCCAGCAGTCGACTAGCGGGGGCATCCTACGAGCAGTACTTC
CDR3aa: CASSRLAGASYEQYF

v_gene: TRBV13
d_gene: -
j_gene: TRBJ1-2
CDR3nt: TGTGCCAGCAGCTTAGGGTCGACAGGCCTTGGCGGCTACACCTTC
CDR3aa: CASSLGSTGLGGYTF

v_gene: TRBV11-2
d_gene: -
j_gene: TRBJ2-2
CDR3nt: TGTGCCAGCAGCGCGAGAACAGGGACGGGCACCGGGGAGCTGTTTTTT
CDR3aa: CASSARTGTGTGELFF

v_gene: TRBV6-1
d_gene: -
j_gene: TRBJ1-5
CDR3nt: TGTGCCAGCAGTGAAATTAGGGTGCAACAGCCCCAGCATTTT
CDR3aa: CASSEIRVQQPQHF

v_gene: TRBV7-2
d_gene: -
j_gene: TRBJ1-1
CDR3nt: TGTGCCAGCAGCTTAGCGCCCTCGGGGTTTGTTCTGACTGAAGCTTTCTTT
CDR3aa: CASSLAPSGFVLTEAFF

v_gene: TRBV9
d_gene: -
j_gene: TRBJ2-7
CDR3nt: TGTGCCAGCAGCGTAGGAGGGCAGGGGAGCTACGAGCAGTACTTC
CDR3aa: CASSVGGQGSYEQYF

v_gene: TRBV10-3
d_gene: TRBD1
j_gene: TRBJ2-3
CDR3nt: TGTGCCACCGGACAGGGGGAAATAGATACGCAGTATTTT
CDR3aa: CATGQGEIDTQYF

v_gene: TRBV7-7
d_gene: -
j_gene: TRBJ1-1
CDR3nt: TGTGCTAGCAGCGAGCAGTTGAACACTGAAGCTTTCTTT
CDR3aa: CASSEQLNTEAFF

v_gene: TRBV27
d_gene: -
j_gene: TRBJ1-5
CDR3nt: TGTGCCAGCAGTCAGGGGACATGGAGCAATCAGCCCCAGCATTTT
CDR3aa: CASSQGTWSNQPQHF

v_gene: TRBV27
d_gene: -
j_gene: TRBJ2-2
CDR3nt: TGTGCCAGCAGCTCACAGGGTAACACCGGGGAGCTGTTTTTT
CDR3aa: CASSSQGNTGELFF

v_gene: TRBV6-6
d_gene: -
j_gene: TRBJ2-2
CDR3nt: TGTGCCAGCAGTTCGGGACATGAAGCGAACACCGGGGAGCTGTTTTTT
CDR3aa: CASSSGHEANTGELFF

v_gene: TRBV6-5
d_gene: -
j_gene: TRBJ2-7
CDR3nt: TGTGCCAGCAGTTTGCCTGAGTCGGGGTCTGTGAAGCAGTACTTC
CDR3aa: CASSLPESGSVKQYF

v_gene: TRBV28
d_gene: -
j_gene: TRBJ2-2
CDR3nt: TGTGCCAGCAGTTTAGCGGGGCTCAACACCGGGGAGCTGTTTTTT
CDR3aa: CASSLAGLNTGELFF

v_gene: TRBV29-1
d_gene: -
j_gene: TRBJ2-7
CDR3nt: TGCAGCGCGACAGGAGACACCTACGAGCAGTACTTC
CDR3aa: CSATGDTYEQYF

v_gene: TRBV10-3
d_gene: -
j_gene: TRBJ1-3
CDR3nt: TGTGCCATCAGTGAGCAGGGGTCTGGAAACACCATATATTTT
CDR3aa: CAISEQGSGNTIYF

v_gene: TRBV14
d_gene: TRBD2
j_gene: TRBJ2-5
CDR3nt: TGTGCCAGCAGCCAAGATGGGGGAGGGAGAGAGACCCAGTACTTC
CDR3aa: CASSQDGGGRETQYF

v_gene: TRBV5-6
d_gene: TRBD1
j_gene: TRBJ1-2
CDR3nt: TGTGCCAGTGATGGGGGAGGACAGGACTATGGCTACACCTTC
CDR3aa: CASDGGGQDYGYTF

v_gene: TRBV6-1
d_gene: TRBD1
j_gene: TRBJ1-2
CDR3nt: TGTGCCAGCACCCCAGGGGGGGGCACTAACTATGGCTACACCTTC
CDR3aa: CASTPGGGTNYGYTF

v_gene: TRBV19
d_gene: TRBD1
j_gene: TRBJ2-7
CDR3nt: TGTGCCAGTAGTCCCGGTAGACAGGGGGGTTCCTCCTACGAGCAGTACTTC
CDR3aa: CASSPGRQGGSSYEQYF

v_gene: TRBV30
d_gene: -
j_gene: TRBJ2-7
CDR3nt: TGTGCCTGGAGTCCGGCCCGCGAGCAGTACTTC
CDR3aa: CAWSPAREQYF

v_gene: TRBV30
d_gene: -
j_gene: TRBJ2-2
CDR3nt: TGTGCCTGGAGTGTACTGAGGGGGAACACCGGGGAGCTGTTTTTT
CDR3aa: CAWSVLRGNTGELFF

v_gene: TRBV5-4
d_gene: TRBD2
j_gene: TRBJ2-7
CDR3nt: TGTGCCAGCAGCTTGTCGGGGAGGGCAGGCTCGGGAGAGCAGTACTTC
CDR3aa: CASSLSGRAGSGEQYF

v_gene: TRBV2
d_gene: -
j_gene: TRBJ2-7
CDR3nt: TGTGCCAGCAGTGATCCGACCCGAATTGCCTACGAGCAGTACTTC
CDR3aa: CASSDPTRIAYEQYF

v_gene: TRBV5-8
d_gene: -
j_gene: TRBJ1-5
CDR3nt: TGTGCCAGCAGCTTGGTGCATACAGCCGATAGCAATCAGCCCCAGCATTTT
CDR3aa: CASSLVHTADSNQPQHF

v_gene: TRBV7-2
d_gene: -
j_gene: TRBJ2-1
CDR3nt: TGTGCCAGCAGCCAGCGAGTTTCATACAATGAGCAGTTCTTC
CDR3aa: CASSQRVSYNEQFF

v_gene: TRBV29-1
d_gene: TRBD1
j_gene: TRBJ1-2
CDR3nt: TGCAGCGTTGGGGAGGGGGCTTCTAGCTATGGCTACACCTTC
CDR3aa: CSVGEGASSYGYTF

v_gene: TRBV5-6
d_gene: -
j_gene: TRBJ2-3
CDR3nt: TGTGCCAGCAGCTTGGGGCCCACAGAAGATACGCAGTATTTT
CDR3aa: CASSLGPTEDTQYF

v_gene: TRBV25-1
d_gene: TRBD1
j_gene: TRBJ1-5
CDR3nt: TGTGCCAGCAGTGCAGGAGGGGGCGGTCAGCCCCAGCATTTT
CDR3aa: CASSAGGGGQPQHF

v_gene: TRBV5-1
d_gene: -
j_gene: TRBJ2-3
CDR3nt: TGCGCCAGCAGCACGGGGACTTCGAGCCTGCGTGATACGCAGTATTTT
CDR3aa: CASSTGTSSLRDTQYF

v_gene: TRBV5-1
d_gene: TRBD1
j_gene: TRBJ2-3
CDR3nt: TGCGCCAGCAGCCCACCGGGACAGGGCCGCACAGATACGCAGTATTTT
CDR3aa: CASSPPGQGRTDTQYF

v_gene: TRBV2
d_gene: TRBD2
j_gene: TRBJ2-7
CDR3nt: TGTGCCAGCAAGGGAGGGGACTCCTACGAGCAGTACTTC
CDR3aa: CASKGGDSYEQYF

v_gene: TRBV6-5
d_gene: -
j_gene: TRBJ1-3
CDR3nt: TGTGCCAGCAGAACCGCAGGGTCCTCTGGAAACACCATATATTTT
CDR3aa: CASRTAGSSGNTIYF

v_gene: TRBV7-2
d_gene: -
j_gene: TRBJ2-3
CDR3nt: TGTGCCAGCAGCTTTGACAGGGAGGTGTCGCCAGATACGCAGTATTTT
CDR3aa: CASSFDREVSPDTQYF

v_gene: TRBV7-8
d_gene: TRBD2
j_gene: TRBJ2-5
CDR3nt: TGTGCCAGCAGCCAGAGACTAGCGGGAGGGCCAGGCCAAGAGACCCAGTACTTC
CDR3aa: CASSQRLAGGPGQETQYF

v_gene: TRBV4-3
d_gene: -
j_gene: TRBJ1-2
CDR3nt: TGCGCCAGCAGCCAAGAAGCGGGGGGAAGCTATGGCTACACCTTC
CDR3aa: CASSQEAGGSYGYTF

v_gene: TRBV30
d_gene: TRBD1
j_gene: TRBJ1-1
CDR3nt: TGTGCCTGGGAATGGGCAGGGGGCACTGAAGCTTTCTTT
CDR3aa: CAWEWAGGTEAFF

v_gene: TRBV28
d_gene: -
j_gene: TRBJ2-3
CDR3nt: TGTGCCAGCAGTTTGCAGGGTTGGGGTGAGCACACAGATACGCAGTATTTT
CDR3aa: CASSLQGWGEHTDTQYF

v_gene: TRBV5-4
d_gene: -
j_gene: TRBJ1-5
CDR3nt: TGTGCCAGCAGCCCTACACCTGTGGATCAGCCCCAGCATTTT
CDR3aa: CASSPTPVDQPQHF

v_gene: TRBV7-2
d_gene: TRBD2
j_gene: TRBJ2-3
CDR3nt: TGTGCCAGCAGCTTATTAGGTAGCGGGAGTTGGGATACGCAGTATTTT
CDR3aa: CASSLLGSGSWDTQYF

v_gene: TRBV6-6
d_gene: TRBD1
j_gene: TRBJ1-1
CDR3nt: TGTGCCAGCAGAAACCCGCGACAGGGAGGGTACACTGAAGCTTTCTTT
CDR3aa: CASRNPRQGGYTEAFF

v_gene: TRBV5-1
d_gene: -
j_gene: TRBJ1-1
CDR3nt: TGCGCCAGCAGCTTGGGGCAGTCGGGCACTGAAGCTTTCTTT
CDR3aa: CASSLGQSGTEAFF